What follows describes a single T cell receptor (beta chain). Its specificity is unknown. The data are from a study of blood T cells in healthy people across ages. Study-level results: A roughly linear age-dependent decrease characterized TCR beta diversity per million T cells. Researchers judged that diversity estimates from one million T cells fell short of true values.

The germline V gene encodes CDR1 SEHNR and CDR2 FQNEAQ (reference sequence). The CDR3 consists of 10 residues. It was with a sample-barcoded 5' primer and a J-beta primer mix that a second PCR of roughly 6 to 12 cycles was run. TCRdb reanalysed the 5' RACE reads using MiXCR and keeps one entry per CDR3 protein. The sample carries under 800,000 distinct CDR3 sequences, 21% recorded once. This chain uses TRBV7-9 with TRBJ2-5, with D unresolved. The J call could be wrong; TRBJ2-1 is a better fit for the DNA end. The sequencing input was blood. The origin of this receptor is a man between 65 and 80 years old in good health. The CDR3 nucleotides read TGTGCCGTCCCTGGAAGGGAGCAGTTCTTC. Protein: CAVPGREQFF.